The T cell receptor (beta chain) described here comes from a study of type 1 regulatory T cells. Across the study: T-allo10 is an in vitro-generated, Tr1-enriched CD4 T cell product specific for alloantigen. Overall study results and limits: Compared with non-type 1 regulatory T cells, type 1 regulatory T cells showed a more restricted TCR repertoire.

This clonotype was detected once. The antigen is not known. TCRdb reprocessed the reads with MiXCR, giving one entry per CDR3 protein. The table includes over 55,000 distinct CDR3 sequences, roughly 49% detected once. CDR1 SGHNT and CDR2 YYREEE come from the germline V gene (reference sequence). The CDR3 loop spans 15 amino acids. Trimming cost V 5 bases and J 2 bases; bases outside gene matches: 6. The specimen sequenced was cultured non-Tr1 T cells, either the whole culture or a sorted T cell fraction (not recorded which). The chain employs TRBV5-4 and TRBJ2-3, with 9 bases lining up with TRBD2. This TCR derives from a human donor in good health. In nucleotides, the CDR3 is TGTGCCAGCAGAGATTCTAGCGGGGACACAGATACGCAGTATTTT. It translates to CASRDSSGDTDTQYF.